The 11 T cell receptor beta chains below come from one sample, sequenced in a study of blood T cell repertoires in COVID-19. Clones were sequenced by immunoSEQ multiplex PCR, and TCRdb holds only the in-frame ones, with some missing. Of 300,000 to 350,000 clones detected, around 86% appear once; the ten largest clones hold roughly 4.2%. The sample taken for sequencing was PBMCs or T cells enriched from blood (not recorded which). These receptors all stem from a woman between 35 and 50 years old with acute COVID-19.

This chain uses TRBV29-1 with TRBJ1-1, with TRBD1 as a possible D gene (6 bases). Looked up from germline, CDR1 is SQVTM and CDR2 is ANQGSEA. The CDR3 runs to 13 residues. V gave up 3 bases and J gave up 5 bases, with 13 bases separating them. CDR3 sequence (DNA): TGCAGCGTTGAGAACAGGGCACAAACTGAAGCTTTCTTT. Amino acids: CSVENRAQTEAFF.

The rearrangement links TRBV6-5 to TRBJ2-3; 9 nucleotides line up with TRBD1. Germline CDR1 MNHEY, CDR2 SVGAGI. This CDR3 is built from 15 residues. The V and J ends lost 5 bases and 3 bases, in that order; junction bases with no gene match: 6. The CDR3 DNA is TGTGCCAGCAGTACCACGGGACAGGGAACAGATACGCAGTATTTT. Translating gives CASSTTGQGTDTQYF.

The gene calls are TRBV6-2 or TRBV6-3 and TRBJ1-2; no clear D gene. The V end lost 4 bases, the J end lost 3 bases, and 9 bases lay between the germline ends. The germline gives CDR1 MNHEY, CDR2 SVGEGT. The CDR3 covers 13 residues. The CDR3 reads CASSSQRYYGYTF. Here the CDR3 DNA reads TGTGCCAGCAGTTCCCAGCGATACTATGGCTACACCTTC.

The rearrangement joins TRBV7-2 to TRBJ2-1; TRBD2 agrees at 12 bases. Unmatched junction bases numbered 9, after V lost 2 bases and J lost 7 bases. Germline CDR1 reads SGHTA; CDR2 reads FQGNSA. The CDR3 runs to 17 residues. This chain's CDR3 is CASSLPPSSGRGNEQFF. In DNA, the CDR3 is TGTGCCAGCAGCTTACCGCCCTCTAGCGGGAGGGGTAATGAGCAGTTCTTC.

This clone was observed once. The chain recombines TRBV20-1 with TRBJ2-1, with 7 bases lining up with TRBD2. Germline CDR1 is DFQATT and CDR2 is SNEGSKA (reference sequence). This CDR3 is 16 amino acids long. J gave up 0 bases and V 3 bases, and 8 bases lay outside the gene matches. This CDR3 reads CSASYREAGSYNEQFF. The CDR3 DNA follows: TGCAGTGCTAGTTATCGGGAGGCGGGCTCCTACAATGAGCAGTTCTTC.

The chain couples TRBV10-3 to TRBJ2-1, with D possibly being TRBD2 (5 bases). V was cut by 6 bases and J by 5 bases, with 17 bases left in between. In germline, CDR1 is ENHRY, CDR2 SYGVKD. This CDR3 is built from 15 residues. CDR3 nucleotide sequence: TGTGCCATCAGCCCTGGACTGATAGGAAACAATGAGCAGTTCTTC. Translation gives CAISPGLIGNNEQFF.

This clone was detected a few times. The rearrangement uses TRBV19 and TRBJ2-7; D gene ambiguous. CDR3 length: 11 amino acids. Looked up from germline, CDR1 is LNHDA and CDR2 is SQIVND (reference sequence). The V end was cut by 5 bases, the J end by 7 bases, with 9 bases between. The DNA for the CDR3 is TGTGCCAGTAGTTCAAGGAGTGAGCAGTACTTC. It encodes CASSSRSEQYF.

V is TRBV14 and J is TRBJ2-3, with a possible D match to TRBD2 (5 bases). Germline V CDR1 and CDR2: SGHDN, FVKESK. V was clipped by 3 bases and J by 4 bases, with 17 bases between them. The CDR3 extends over 16 amino acids. The CDR3 spells CASSHPLEGGADTQYF. In DNA, the CDR3 is TGTGCCAGCAGCCACCCCCTAGAGGGTGGCGCAGATACGCAGTATTTT.

The rearrangement uses TRBV5-4 and TRBJ2-2; the match to TRBD2 covers 9 bases. V lost 0 bases to trimming and J lost 5 bases; unmatched junction nucleotides: 11. There are 18 residues in the CDR3. CDR1 and CDR2 (germline): SGHNT, YYREEE (reference sequence). CDR3 nucleotides: TGTGCCAGCAGCTTGGCCGGGAAAAGAGCGGGAGGAACCGGGGAGCTGTTTTTT. Protein sequence: CASSLAGKRAGGTGELFF.

This clone appeared a single time. The CDR3: CASSLAGQAISNQPQHF. CDR3 coding DNA: TGTGCCAGCAGTTTAGCAGGACAGGCTATTAGCAATCAGCCCCAGCATTTT. This chain links TRBV6-2 or TRBV6-3 with TRBJ1-5; TRBD1 aligns across 7 bases. CDR3 length equals 17 residues. CDR1 is MNHEY and CDR2 is SVGEGT in the germline V gene. V dropped 4 bases and J dropped 0; count of bases not matched to a gene: 9.

V gene TRBV5-8 combines with J gene TRBJ2-7; D not resolved. V was pared by 4 bases and J by 5 bases, with 13 bases between. Germline lookup yields CDR1 SGHTS and CDR2 YDEGEE. This CDR3 is 13 amino acids long. This CDR3 is CASSRKGRDEQYF. DNA for the CDR3: TGTGCCAGCAGCAGGAAAGGCCGGGACGAGCAGTACTTC. Based on the CDR3 plus reference TRBV5-8 and TRBJ2-7, the full variable domain is EAGVTQSPTHLIKTRGQQATLRCSPISGHTSVYWYQQALGLGLQFLLWYDEGEERNRGNFPPRFSGRQFPNYSSELNVNALELEDSALYLCASSRKGRDEQYFGPGTRLTVT.